This TCR beta chain came from a study of identifying expanded T cells in peripheral blood. To note about this clone: No antigen is known for it.

V shed 4 bases, J shed 2 bases, and the junction held 8 bases outside the gene matches. The CDR3 extends over 16 amino acids. CDR1 and CDR2 from the germline V gene are SGHNT and YYREEE (reference sequence). Study-wide points: About 1.2 clones differed between technical replicates, versus about 15 and 19 over time. Clone count variance between approximately two-week samples rose with total template count.

TCRdb keeps only in-frame clones here, not all; method: immunoSEQ multiplex PCR. The repertoire holds over 75,000 clones, around 88% seen once, with about 4% in the top ten. Sample: blood. This rearrangement joins TRBV5-4 to TRBJ2-4; 8 nucleotides agree with TRBD2. The TCR was taken from a person aged 18 to 75 in good health. The CDR3 here is CASSLREVGTKNIQYF. The CDR3 coding sequence is TGTGCCAGCAGCCTGCGGGAGGTGGGGACCAAAAACATTCAGTACTTC.